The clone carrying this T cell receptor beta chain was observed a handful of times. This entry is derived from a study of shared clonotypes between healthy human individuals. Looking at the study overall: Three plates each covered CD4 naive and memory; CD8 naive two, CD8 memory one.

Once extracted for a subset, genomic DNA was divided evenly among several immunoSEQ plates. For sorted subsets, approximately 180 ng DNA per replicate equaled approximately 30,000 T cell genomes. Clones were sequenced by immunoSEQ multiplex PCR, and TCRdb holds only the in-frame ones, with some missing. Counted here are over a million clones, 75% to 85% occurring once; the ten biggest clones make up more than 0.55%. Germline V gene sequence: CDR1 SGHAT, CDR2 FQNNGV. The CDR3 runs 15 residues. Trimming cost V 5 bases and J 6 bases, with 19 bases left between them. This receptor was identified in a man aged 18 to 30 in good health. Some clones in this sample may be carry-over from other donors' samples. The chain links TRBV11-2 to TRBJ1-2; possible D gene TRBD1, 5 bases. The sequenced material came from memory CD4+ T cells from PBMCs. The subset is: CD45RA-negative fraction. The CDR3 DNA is TGTGCCAGCAGCGGTTGGGATGCAGGGTTGGATGGCTACACCTTC. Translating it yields CASSGWDAGLDGYTF. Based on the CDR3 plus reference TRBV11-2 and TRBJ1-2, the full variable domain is EAGVAQSPRYKIIEKRQSVAFWCNPISGHATLYWYQQILGQGPKLLIQFQNNGVVDDSQLPKDRFSAERLKGVDSTLKIQPAKLEDSAVYLCASSGWDAGLDGYTFGSGTRLTVV.